The rows below give T cell receptor beta chains drawn from one sample of a study of shared clonotypes between healthy human individuals. The table came from immunoSEQ multiplex PCR; TCRdb's copy has only in-frame clones and leaves some out. In the table there are about 700,000 clones, 92% of which are singletons. The sample comprised naive CD8+ T cells sorted from blood. These receptors were obtained from a man younger than 40 in good health. The CDR3 runs from the conserved cysteine through the conserved F or W. The D gene is left open where the match is weak. Part of the rows lack a size; the others show once, few, many or a class for expanded clones.

j_gene,d_gene,v_gene,abundance,CDR3nt,CDR3aa
TRBJ2-2,TRBD1,TRBV4-1,NA,TGCGCCAGCAGCCTCGGACAGGGTAACACCGGGGAGCTGTTTTTT,CASSLGQGNTGELFF
TRBJ1-1,NA,TRBV29-1,NA,TGCAGCGTTGGGGGGAAGACTGAAGCTTTCTTT,CSVGGKTEAFF
TRBJ2-2,TRBD2,TRBV7-8,NA,TGTGCCAGCAGCCCCGGGAGGGGGAGACTACCGAACACCGGGGAGCTGTTTTTT,CASSPGRGRLPNTGELFF
TRBJ2-1,NA,TRBV11-3,once,TGTGCCAGCAGCTTAGACCGTCTGGCGGGTGGGACCTACAATGAGCAGTTCTTC,CASSLDRLAGGTYNEQFF
TRBJ1-1,TRBD1,TRBV28,NA,TGTGCCAGCAGTCGGACAGGGGCTGGCACTGAAGCTTTCTTT,CASSRTGAGTEAFF
TRBJ2-7,NA,TRBV11-2,NA,TGTGCCAGCAGCTTAGAAGTCTGGAATACTTACTACGAGCAGTACTTC,CASSLEVWNTYYEQYF
TRBJ2-5,TRBD2,TRBV15,NA,TGTGCCACCAGTCCCCAGGGCGGGGGGCAAGAGACCCAGTACTTC,CATSPQGGGQETQYF
TRBJ2-7,NA,TRBV6-1,NA,TGTGCCAGCAGTGAATCTGGCAGGTTCGGACCCTACGAGCAGTACTTC,CASSESGRFGPYEQYF
TRBJ2-5,NA,TRBV4-3,NA,TGCGCCAGCAGCCAAGATCGGGGTTTTGAGACCCAGTACTTC,CASSQDRGFETQYF
TRBJ2-7,NA,TRBV4-1,NA,TGCGCCAGCAGCCAAACTCTAGCGCGCGAGCAGTACTTC,CASSQTLAREQYF
TRBJ2-7,TRBD1,TRBV4-1,NA,TGCGCCAGCAGCCAGGGACAGGGGAATTACTACGAGCAGTACTTC,CASSQGQGNYYEQYF
TRBJ2-3,TRBD2,TRBV10-3,NA,TGTGCCACCCTGGGGACTAGCGGCGCAGATACGCAGTATTTT,CATLGTSGADTQYF
TRBJ2-1,NA,TRBV29-1,NA,TGCAGCGTTGATGGGACCGTCCTCCACTACAATGAGCAGTTCTTC,CSVDGTVLHYNEQFF
TRBJ2-7,NA,TRBV6-5,once,TGTGCCAGCAGTTACTACATTGCGACAGGTACCTACGAGCAGTACTTC,CASSYYIATGTYEQYF
TRBJ2-5,TRBD2,TRBV27,once,TGTGCCAGCAGTTTATTAGCGGGAGGGCCTCCGGGCTACGGGGAGACCCAGTACTTC,CASSLLAGGPPGYGETQYF
TRBJ2-7,NA,TRBV6-5,NA,TGTGCCAGCAGTTACTCCGGAGCCAACTACGAGCAGTACTTC,CASSYSGANYEQYF
TRBJ2-7,NA,TRBV29-1,NA,TGCAGCGTTGTCCCCGGTGAGATTGGCGAGCAGTACTTC,CSVVPGEIGEQYF
TRBJ2-1,NA,TRBV29-1,NA,TGCAGCGTTGTTCGAATCTACAATGAGCAGTTCTTC,CSVVRIYNEQFF
TRBJ2-7,NA,TRBV7-9,once,TGTGCCAGCAGCCCAGCGGCAGGGTTGGTGTCCTACGAGCAGTACTTC,CASSPAAGLVSYEQYF
TRBJ2-3,NA,TRBV27,NA,TGTGCCAGCAGTTTAGTTCGGGAAGTCATCGATACGCAGTATTTT,CASSLVREVIDTQYF
TRBJ2-5,NA,TRBV5-6,NA,TGTGCCAGCAGACCAATACAGGGTTGGGAGACCCAGTACTTC,CASRPIQGWETQYF
TRBJ2-7,TRBD1,TRBV4-1,NA,TGCGCCAGCAGCCAAGATTGGGGTCCCGGGACAGGGGGTCACGAGCAGTACTTC,CASSQDWGPGTGGHEQYF